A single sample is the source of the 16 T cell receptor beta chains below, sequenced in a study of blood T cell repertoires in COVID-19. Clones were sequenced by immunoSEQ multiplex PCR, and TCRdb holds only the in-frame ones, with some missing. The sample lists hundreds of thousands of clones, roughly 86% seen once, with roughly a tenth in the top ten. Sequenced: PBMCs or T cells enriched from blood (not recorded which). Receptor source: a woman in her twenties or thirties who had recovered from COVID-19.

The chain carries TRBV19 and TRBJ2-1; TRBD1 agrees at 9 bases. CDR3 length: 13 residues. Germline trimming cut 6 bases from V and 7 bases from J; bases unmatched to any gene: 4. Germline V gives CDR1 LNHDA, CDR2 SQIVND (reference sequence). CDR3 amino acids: CASRDRGLNEQFF. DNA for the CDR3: TGTGCCAGTAGGGACAGGGGACTAAATGAGCAGTTCTTC.

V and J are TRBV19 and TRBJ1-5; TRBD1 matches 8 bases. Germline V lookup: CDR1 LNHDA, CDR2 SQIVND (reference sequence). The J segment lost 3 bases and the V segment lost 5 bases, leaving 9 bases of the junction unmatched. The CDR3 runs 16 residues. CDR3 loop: CASSVTGTGFNQPQHF. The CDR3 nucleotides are TGTGCCAGTAGTGTTACAGGGACAGGATTCAATCAGCCCCAGCATTTT.

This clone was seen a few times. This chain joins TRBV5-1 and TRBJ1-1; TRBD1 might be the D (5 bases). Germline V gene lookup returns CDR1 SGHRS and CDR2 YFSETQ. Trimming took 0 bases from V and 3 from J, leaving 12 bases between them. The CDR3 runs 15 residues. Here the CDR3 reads CASSLGNQGYTEAFF. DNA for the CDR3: TGCGCCAGCAGCTTGGGAAATCAGGGATACACTGAAGCTTTCTTT. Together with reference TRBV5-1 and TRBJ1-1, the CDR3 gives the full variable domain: KAGVTQTPRYLIKTRGQQVTLSCSPISGHRSVSWYQQTPGQGLQFLFEYFSETQRNKGNFPGRFSGRQFSNSRSEMNVSTLELGDSALYLCASSLGNQGYTEAFFGQGTRLTVV.

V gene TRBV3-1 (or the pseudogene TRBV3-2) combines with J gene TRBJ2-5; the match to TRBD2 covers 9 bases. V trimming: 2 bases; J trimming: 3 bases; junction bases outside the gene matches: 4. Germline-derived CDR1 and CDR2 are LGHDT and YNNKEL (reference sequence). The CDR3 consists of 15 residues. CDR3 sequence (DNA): TGTGCCAGCAGCCAACACTTAGCGGGAGAAGAGACCCAGTACTTC. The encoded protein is CASSQHLAGEETQYF.

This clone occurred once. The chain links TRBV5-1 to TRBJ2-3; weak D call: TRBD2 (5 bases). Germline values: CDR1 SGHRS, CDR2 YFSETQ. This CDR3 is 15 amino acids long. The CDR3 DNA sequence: TGCGCGACCGGAGAGGGTTTCGGGTCTCCAGATACGCAGTATTTT. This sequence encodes CATGEGFGSPDTQYF.

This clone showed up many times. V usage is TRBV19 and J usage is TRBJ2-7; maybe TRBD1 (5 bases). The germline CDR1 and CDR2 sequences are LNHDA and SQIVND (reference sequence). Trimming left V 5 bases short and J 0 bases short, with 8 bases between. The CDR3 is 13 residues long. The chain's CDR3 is CASSRDSSYEQYF. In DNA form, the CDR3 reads TGTGCCAGTAGTCGCGACAGCTCCTACGAGCAGTACTTC.

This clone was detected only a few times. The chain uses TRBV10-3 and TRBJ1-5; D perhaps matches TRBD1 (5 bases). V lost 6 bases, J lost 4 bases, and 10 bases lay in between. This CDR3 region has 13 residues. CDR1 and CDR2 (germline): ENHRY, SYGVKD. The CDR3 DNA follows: TGTGCCATCAGGGGGGGGTTGAATCAGCCCCAGCATTTT. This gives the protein CAIRGGLNQPQHF.

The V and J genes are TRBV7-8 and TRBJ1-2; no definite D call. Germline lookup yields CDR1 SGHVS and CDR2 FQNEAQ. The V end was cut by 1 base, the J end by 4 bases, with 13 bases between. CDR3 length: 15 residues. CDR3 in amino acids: CASSLEPPYRYGYTF. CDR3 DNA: TGTGCCAGCAGCTTAGAGCCCCCGTACCGCTATGGCTACACCTTC.

CDR3 DNA sequence: TGTGCCAGCAGTCGAGACGGGACAGGGTCGCGGGAGACCCAGTACTTC. The encoded protein is CASSRDGTGSRETQYF. The V call is TRBV28, the J call TRBJ2-5, with TRBD1 identical over 9 bases. V lost 5 bases and J lost 5; bases outside the gene matches: 12. The CDR3 length is 16 residues. Germline assignment: CDR1 MDHEN and CDR2 SYDVKM.

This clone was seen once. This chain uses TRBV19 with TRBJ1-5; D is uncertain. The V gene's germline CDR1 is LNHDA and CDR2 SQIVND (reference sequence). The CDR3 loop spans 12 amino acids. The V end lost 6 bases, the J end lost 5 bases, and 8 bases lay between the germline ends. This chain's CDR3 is CASRFGDQPQHF. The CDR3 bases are TGTGCCAGTAGATTCGGGGATCAGCCCCAGCATTTT.

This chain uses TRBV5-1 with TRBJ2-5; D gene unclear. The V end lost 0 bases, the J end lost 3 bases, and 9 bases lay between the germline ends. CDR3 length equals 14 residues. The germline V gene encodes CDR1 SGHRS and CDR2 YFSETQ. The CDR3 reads CASSLGQAEETQYF. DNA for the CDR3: TGCGCCAGCAGCTTGGGTCAGGCTGAAGAGACCCAGTACTTC.

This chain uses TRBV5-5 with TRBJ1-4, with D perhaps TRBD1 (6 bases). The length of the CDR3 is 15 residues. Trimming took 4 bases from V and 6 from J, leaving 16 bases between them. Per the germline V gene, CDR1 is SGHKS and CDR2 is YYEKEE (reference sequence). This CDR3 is CASSGTGTLDEKLFF. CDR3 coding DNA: TGTGCCAGCAGCGGAACCGGGACACTAGATGAAAAACTGTTTTTT.

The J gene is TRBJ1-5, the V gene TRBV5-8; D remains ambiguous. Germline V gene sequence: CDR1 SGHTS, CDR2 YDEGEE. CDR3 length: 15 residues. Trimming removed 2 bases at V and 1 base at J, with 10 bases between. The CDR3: CASSLEGVSNQPQHF. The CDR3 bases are TGTGCCAGCAGCTTAGAGGGCGTAAGCAATCAGCCCCAGCATTTT.

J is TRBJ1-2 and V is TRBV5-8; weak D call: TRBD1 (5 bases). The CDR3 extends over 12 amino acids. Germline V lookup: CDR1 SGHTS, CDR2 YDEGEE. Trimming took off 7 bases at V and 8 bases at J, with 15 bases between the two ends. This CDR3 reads CASGRTFGGYTF. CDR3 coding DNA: TGTGCCAGCGGAAGGACATTCGGAGGCTACACCTTC.

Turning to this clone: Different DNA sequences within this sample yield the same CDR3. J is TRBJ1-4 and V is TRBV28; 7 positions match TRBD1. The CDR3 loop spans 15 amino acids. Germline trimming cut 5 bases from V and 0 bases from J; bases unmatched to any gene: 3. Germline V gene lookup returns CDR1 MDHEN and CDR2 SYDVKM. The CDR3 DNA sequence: TGTGCCAGCAGTGTAACAGGGGCAACTAATGAAAAACTGTTTTTT. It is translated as CASSVTGATNEKLFF.

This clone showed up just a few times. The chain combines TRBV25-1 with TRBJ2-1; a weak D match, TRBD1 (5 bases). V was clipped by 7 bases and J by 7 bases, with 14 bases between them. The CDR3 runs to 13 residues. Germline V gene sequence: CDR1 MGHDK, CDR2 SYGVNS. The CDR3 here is CASNYQGDNEQFF. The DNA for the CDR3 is TGTGCCAGCAATTATCAGGGTGATAATGAGCAGTTCTTC.